A selection of T cell receptor beta chains follows, all from one sample in a study of memory CD4+ T cells and cytomegalovirus serostatus. Assay: immunoSEQ multiplex PCR; the TCRdb copy retains only in-frame clones and omits some. The sample includes 50,000 to 60,000 clones, over 60% seen only once; the top ten take roughly 1.4%. The sequenced sample was memory CD4+ T cells from blood. The receptors were gathered from an adult in good health and CMV-seropositive. The CDR3 runs from the conserved cysteine through the conserved F or W. D genes are given only for firm matches. For some rows the clone size is stated as once, few or many, or as a class when expanded; others skip it.

few | TRBJ2-3 | TRBV6-5 | TRBD2 | TGTGCCAGCAGTGTCACGGGAGCGGGGACAGATACGCAGTATTTT | CASSVTGAGTDTQYF
- | TRBJ2-1 | TRBV7-3 | TRBD1 | TGTGCCAGCAGCTTAAGGGGACAGGGGGCGGTTCCCCCTTACAATGAGCAGTTCTTC | CASSLRGQGAVPPYNEQFF
- | TRBJ1-6 | TRBV2 | TRBD1 | TGTGCCAGCATAGGAACAGGGGCGCCAAGCAATTCACCCCTCCACTTT | CASIGTGAPSNSPLHF
- | TRBJ1-4 | TRBV5-4 | TRBD1 | TGTGCCAGCAGCTTGGGGGACAGGGCTAATGAAAAACTGTTTTTT | CASSLGDRANEKLFF
- | TRBJ2-1 | TRBV27 | - | TGTGCCAGCCATCGGGGGGCGAGCTCCTACAATGAGCAGTTCTTC | CASHRGASSYNEQFF
once | TRBJ1-3 | TRBV5-6 | - | TGTGCCAGCAGCTTGATCAGTGGAAACACCATATATTTT | CASSLISGNTIYF
- | TRBJ2-7 | TRBV5-4 | - | TGTGCCAGCAGCTTCTACGAGCAGTACTTC | CASSFYEQYF
- | TRBJ2-1 | TRBV18 | - | TGTGCCAGCTCACCAGTCGGCGGCTCCAGCTCCTACAATGAGCAGTTCTTC | CASSPVGGSSSYNEQFF
- | TRBJ1-1 | TRBV7-8 | TRBD1 | TGTGCCAGCAGCTCGGGACAGGGGAACACTGAAGCTTTCTTT | CASSSGQGNTEAFF
- | TRBJ2-7 | TRBV5-1 | TRBD2 | TGCGCCAGCAGCTTGACTAGCGGGGGTTCCGAGCAGTACTTC | CASSLTSGGSEQYF
once | TRBJ2-5 | TRBV7-6 | TRBD1 | TGTGCCAGCAGCCCCGTGGGGCGGACAGGGAAAGTTGTACAAGAGACCCAGTACTTC | CASSPVGRTGKVVQETQYF
- | TRBJ2-2 | TRBV7-9 | TRBD1 | TGTGCCAGCAGCTTTGGACAGGGTTTTAACACCGGGGAGCTGTTTTTT | CASSFGQGFNTGELFF
- | TRBJ2-1 | TRBV29-1 | - | TGCAGCGTTGAAGATCCTTGGGGTAATGAGCAGTTCTTC | CSVEDPWGNEQFF
- | TRBJ1-2 | TRBV10-3 | - | TGTGCCACCAGGGGTCAAGGAACTAACTATGGCTACACCTTC | CATRGQGTNYGYTF
- | TRBJ2-2 | TRBV7-3 | TRBD1 | TGTGCCAGCAGCTTATGGCAGGGGGACGGGGAGCTGTTTTTT | CASSLWQGDGELFF
- | TRBJ1-1 | TRBV9 | TRBD1 | TGTGCCAGCAGCCTTTCGACAGGGCCGGGCACTGAAGCTTTCTTT | CASSLSTGPGTEAFF
- | TRBJ2-5 | TRBV5-1 | TRBD2 | TGCGCCAGCAGCTTGGTAGGGACTAGCGGGGACGGGACCCAGTACTTC | CASSLVGTSGDGTQYF
- | TRBJ2-3 | TRBV4-2 | TRBD2 | TGTGCCAGCAGCCAAGCCACTAGCGGCAGCACAGATACGCAGTATTTT | CASSQATSGSTDTQYF
- | TRBJ2-5 | TRBV5-1 | TRBD1 | TGCGCCAGCAGCCCGAGACCTCGGGACAGACAAGAGACCCAGTACTTC | CASSPRPRDRQETQYF
few | TRBJ2-2 | TRBV7-3 | TRBD1 | TGTGCCAGCAGCTTCCAGGGGGTTGCCGGGGAGCTGTTTTTT | CASSFQGVAGELFF
- | TRBJ2-2 | TRBV27 | TRBD2 | TGTGCCAGCTTTCCCAGCGGGAGTAGTGGGGCCGGGGAGCTGTTTTTT | CASFPSGSSGAGELFF
- | TRBJ2-7 | TRBV4-2 | - | TGTGCCAGCAGCCAAGATGAAATGGTAGCGGCGGAGCAGTACTTC | CASSQDEMVAAEQYF
- | TRBJ2-1 | TRBV19 | - | TGTGCCAGTACGCAAGATCCCACCGGGGATGAGCAGTTCTTC | CASTQDPTGDEQFF
- | TRBJ2-3 | TRBV18 | - | TGTGCCAGCTCACTCCAGGGAGAGGGCGATACGCAGTATTTT | CASSLQGEGDTQYF
- | TRBJ1-4 | TRBV7-8 | - | TGTGCCAGCAGACAGAGTAGGGTTGTTGAGACAGGAAAAAATGAAAAACTGTTTTTT | CASRQSRVVETGKNEKLFF
- | TRBJ2-5 | TRBV18 | TRBD2 | TGTGCCAGCTCACAAGGACTAGCGGGGTCCGGGGAGACCCAGTACTTC | CASSQGLAGSGETQYF
- | TRBJ2-7 | TRBV2 | TRBD2 | TGTGCCAGCAGTGAAGGGGGAGCGGGGGGGCCTTCCTACGAGCAGTACTTC | CASSEGGAGGPSYEQYF
few | TRBJ2-1 | TRBV7-8 | - | TGTGCCAGCAGTTTAAACCGCTTTGAGCAGTTCTTC | CASSLNRFEQFF
- | TRBJ1-5 | TRBV7-2 | - | TGTGCCAGCAGCTTAGGAGCGGTTTATAGCAATCAGCCCCAGCATTTT | CASSLGAVYSNQPQHF
few | TRBJ2-1 | TRBV7-7 | - | TGTGCTAGCAGCTTAGAAGTTAGAGCTGAGCAGTTCTTC | CASSLEVRAEQFF
- | TRBJ1-1 | TRBV2 | - | TGTGCCAGCAGTGAAGGGGGGGGCTGGGGTCGGGGCACTGAAGCTTTCTTT | CASSEGGGWGRGTEAFF
- | TRBJ2-5 | TRBV4-2 | - | TGTGCCAGCAGCCTACACGGCAGGCAAGAGACCCAGTACTTC | CASSLHGRQETQYF
- | TRBJ2-5 | TRBV7-2 | TRBD2 | TGTGCCAGCAGCTTAGCACTAGCGGGGGGACAATCTCAGTACTTC | CASSLALAGGQSQYF
- | TRBJ2-3 | TRBV28 | - | TGTGCCAGCAGTGAGAGAGCCACAGATACGCAGTATTTT | CASSERATDTQYF
- | TRBJ2-2 | TRBV6-1 | TRBD2 | TGTGCCAGCAGTGGACCCATTGATAGCGGGAGTACCGGGGAGCTGTTTTTT | CASSGPIDSGSTGELFF
- | TRBJ2-3 | TRBV2 | - | TGTGCCAGCAGTAAGGGGGAAGGATCAGATACGCAGTATTTT | CASSKGEGSDTQYF
once | TRBJ1-5 | TRBV30 | - | TGTGCCTGGAGTTTGGGAAATCAGCCCCAGCATTTT | CAWSLGNQPQHF
- | TRBJ2-1 | TRBV6-6 | - | TGTGCCAGCAGTGAGATCAGGACCAATGAGCAGTTCTTC | CASSEIRTNEQFF
- | TRBJ2-3 | TRBV2 | TRBD1 | TGTGCCAGCAGACCGGGACAGGGGAGCACAGATACGCAGTATTTT | CASRPGQGSTDTQYF
- | TRBJ1-3 | TRBV11-2 | - | TGTGCCAGCAGCTTATCCGATCCGAGCTCTGGAAACACCATATATTTT | CASSLSDPSSGNTIYF
- | TRBJ2-2 | TRBV21-1 | - | TGTGCCAGCAGCACGCAGAGACGGCGCAACACCGGGGAGCTGTTTTTT | CASSTQRRRNTGELFF